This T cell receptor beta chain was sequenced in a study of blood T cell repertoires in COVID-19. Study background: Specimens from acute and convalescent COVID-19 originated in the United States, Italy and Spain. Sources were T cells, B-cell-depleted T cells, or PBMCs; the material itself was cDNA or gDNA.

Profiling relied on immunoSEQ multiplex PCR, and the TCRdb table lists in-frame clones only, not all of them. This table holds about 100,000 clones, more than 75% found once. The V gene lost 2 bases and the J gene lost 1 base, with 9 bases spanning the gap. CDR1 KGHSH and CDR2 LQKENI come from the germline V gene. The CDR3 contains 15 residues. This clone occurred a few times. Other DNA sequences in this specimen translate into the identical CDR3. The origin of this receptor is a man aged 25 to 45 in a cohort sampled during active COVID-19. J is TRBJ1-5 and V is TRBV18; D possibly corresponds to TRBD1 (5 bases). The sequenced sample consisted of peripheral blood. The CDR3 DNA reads TGTGCCAGCTCACCATCGCGGGGGAGCAATCAGCCCCAGCATTTT. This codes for CASSPSRGSNQPQHF.